This T cell receptor beta chain was documented in a study of beta chain features in type 1 diabetes. Expressed TCRB transcripts were sequenced after all isolated RNA was converted to cDNA. TCRdb's copy holds only in-frame clones and misses some; the assay was immunoSEQ multiplex PCR. This sample yields about 160,000 clones, of which roughly 8% are seen a single time; around 0.5% belongs to the top ten. Points on this clone: The antigen is unknown.

Study-level points and caveats: Patients with Type 1 diabetes showed moderately but significantly shorter TCRB CDR3s in all four CD4+ subsets. Within patients, naive, central memory and Treg TCRB repertoires seemed more similar than within healthy donors.

The ends were cut back, 7 bases at V and 5 bases at J, with 14 bases in the middle. This CDR3 comprises 14 residues. Germline CDR1 and CDR2: MNHNS and SASEGT. The origin of this receptor is a man aged 18 to 35 with type 1 diabetes. Input material: central memory CD4+ T cells from blood. The rearrangement uses TRBV6-1 and TRBJ2-2; D is ambiguous. The CDR3 DNA is TGTGCCAGCACACGAGGTTTTACAACCGGGGAGCTGTTTTTT. This gives the protein CASTRGFTTGELFF.